Below are 24 T cell receptor beta chains sequenced from a single sample in a study of blood T cells in healthy people across ages (dated by TCRdb to between 2014 and 2016). Library preparation used 5' RACE. These reads were obtained on an Illumina HiSeq 2500. The second PCR ran for roughly 6 to 11 cycles and used a J-beta primer mix along with a sample-barcoded 5' primer. Starting from the raw public reads, TCRdb applied fastp trimming at Q25, assembled clones with MiXCR and retained in-frame beta chains. Rows matching on CDR3 protein sequence are summarized as one entry with the most common DNA and genes. The sample table holds 1.2 million to 1.5 million distinct CDR3 sequences, of which 55% to 75% were seen once. Of the sample, about 6.7% falls within the top ten clones. The sequenced sample consisted of blood. Receptors originate from a man aged 18 to 29 in good health.

The rearrangement links TRBV7-2 to TRBJ2-1; D gene ambiguous. The last part of the DNA fits TRBJ2-7 better; the J call may be wrong. CDR1 and CDR2 (germline): SGHTA, FQGNSA. The CDR3 length is 15 residues. The CDR3 sequence: CASSPGAMNSWEQYF. The CDR3 coding sequence is TGTGCCAGCAGCCCCGGTGCGATGAACAGCTGGGAGCAGTACTTC.

The V gene is TRBV6-1, the J gene TRBJ2-7; D call uncertain. V lost 2 bases and J lost 2, with 10 bases in between. Germline values: CDR1 MNHNS, CDR2 SASEGT. This CDR3 is 14 amino acids long. DNA of the CDR3: TGTGCCAGCAGTGAATTGGGGAATACCTACGAGCAGTACTTC. This sequence encodes CASSELGNTYEQYF.

Details on this clonotype: Sequence at one end of the junction differs from germline and may be a read error. The V and J genes are TRBV7-9 and TRBJ2-7, with D perhaps matching TRBD2 (5 bases). CDR3 size: 14 residues. The V gene's germline CDR1 is SEHNR and CDR2 FQNEAQ (reference sequence). The CDR3 DNA follows: TGTGCCAGCAGCGTAGCGCCTCGGCCTTACGAGCAGTACTTC. This gives the protein CASSVAPRPYEQYF.

This rearrangement joins TRBV5-1 to TRBJ2-7; 8 bases fit TRBD1. J lost 3 bases, V lost 4 bases, and 6 bases had no gene match. Germline CDR1 SGHRS, CDR2 YFSETQ. This CDR3 comprises 14 residues. The CDR3 DNA is TGCGCCAGCAGCGCGAGGACAGGGTTCTACGAGCAGTACTTC. Translation gives CASSARTGFYEQYF.

DNA of the CDR3: TGCAGTGGACCAATCCTTCAGGGCTACACCTTC. Translating gives CSGPILQGYTF. The J gene is TRBJ1-2, the V gene TRBV20-1; D unclear. CDR1 is DFQATT, CDR2 SNEGSKA, per germline (reference sequence). There are 11 residues in the CDR3. Trimming stripped 7 bases from V and 8 bases from J, with 14 bases between.

DNA for the CDR3: TGTGCCATCAGGGGGACAGAGCTTAACTATGGCTACACCTTC. Protein product: CAIRGTELNYGYTF. This sequence joins TRBV10-3 and TRBJ1-2, with TRBD1 identical over 7 bases. The CDR3 runs to 14 residues. The V segment lost 6 bases and the J segment 1 base; nucleotides outside the gene matches: 5. Looked up from germline, CDR1 is ENHRY and CDR2 is SYGVKD.

The chain carries TRBV11-1 and TRBJ2-1, with TRBD1 matching 7 bases. Trimming took 3 bases from V and 0 from J; bases not matched to a gene: 8. The CDR3 is 17 residues long. Germline CDR1 and CDR2: SGHAT and FQDESV (reference sequence). The CDR3 coding sequence is TGTGCCAGCAGCTTCCCGACAGGGATGAGCTCCTACAATGAGCAGTTCTTC. It specifies CASSFPTGMSSYNEQFF.

The chain links TRBV6-5 to TRBJ2-1; the D gene is possibly TRBD2 (5 bases). Trimming removed 0 bases from V and 10 bases from J, with 10 bases in between. The CDR3 contains 13 residues. Germline CDR1 and CDR2: MNHEY and SVGAGI. The CDR3: CASSYSRTGEQFF. The CDR3 coding sequence is TGTGCCAGCAGTTACTCGAGGACGGGGGAGCAGTTCTTC.

This clonotype was counted a few times. The chain is built from TRBV4-1 and TRBJ2-7; D remains unclear. The DNA matches TRBJ2-5 better at its end, which makes the J call doubtful. This CDR3 has 13 residues. From germline, CDR1 is MGHRA and CDR2 YSYEKL. This CDR3 reads CASSQVRVETQYF. Written as DNA, the CDR3 is TGCGCCAGCAGCCAAGTTAGAGTTGAGACCCAGTACTTC.

The rearrangement joins TRBV29-1 to TRBJ2-5; D unclear. Germline CDR1 is SQVTM and CDR2 is ANQGSEA. The CDR3 totals 13 residues. Trimming took 5 bases from V and 4 from J, leaving 14 bases between them. CDR3: CSVWRASGETQYF. DNA for the CDR3: TGCAGCGTTTGGCGAGCGTCCGGAGAGACCCAGTACTTC.

This clonotype has only a few counts. This rearrangement joins TRBV10-3 to TRBJ2-3; 11 positions agree with TRBD2. CDR3 size: 20 residues. J was trimmed by 0 bases and V by 2 bases; bases with no gene match: 13. Germline CDR1 reads ENHRY; CDR2 reads SYGVKD. The CDR3 loop is CAISEPTGGTSGASTDTQYF. CDR3 nucleotides: TGTGCCATCAGTGAGCCAACGGGGGGGACTAGCGGAGCTAGCACAGATACGCAGTATTTT.

The rearrangement uses TRBV20-1 and TRBJ2-1; the D gene is possibly TRBD1 (6 bases). The CDR3 is 14 amino acids. Per the germline V gene, CDR1 is DFQATT and CDR2 is SNEGSKA (reference sequence). Between the trimmed V and J ends, which lost 3 bases and 6 bases, there was a span of 15 bases. CDR3 sequence: CSARTGRTVNEQFF. The CDR3 bases are TGCAGTGCTAGGACAGGTCGAACGGTCAATGAGCAGTTCTTC.

V usage is TRBV20-1 and J usage is TRBJ2-3; 10 bases map to TRBD2. Germline CDR1 reads DFQATT; CDR2 reads SNEGSKA (reference sequence). J was trimmed by 4 bases and V by 0 bases; bases with no gene match: 19. This CDR3 is 20 amino acids long. This CDR3 is CSARDLLAGEIEEASDTQYF. The CDR3 DNA reads as TGCAGTGCTAGAGATCTTCTAGCGGGGGAGATCGAAGAGGCATCAGATACGCAGTATTTT.

Turning to this clonotype: Just one base apart from a much larger clone, this may be a read error. The genes are TRBV6-1 and TRBJ2-4; TRBD1 might be the D (5 bases). Gene TRBJ2-7 matches the end of the DNA better, so the J call may be wrong. The CDR3 length is 15 residues. Germline CDR1 is MNHNS and CDR2 is SASEGT. The DNA of the CDR3 is TGTGCCAGCGGTGAGAAACAGGATGGTGTGGACGAGCAGTACTTC. Translation: CASGEKQDGVDEQYF.

The chain has TRBV4-1 and TRBJ2-7; D uncertain. This CDR3 spans 13 amino acids. With 2 bases removed from V and 6 bases from J, the gap between germline ends came to 11 bases. The germline V gene has CDR1 MGHRA and CDR2 YSYEKL. The chain's CDR3 is CASSQPTLGEQYF. The CDR3 coding sequence is TGCGCCAGCAGCCAACCCACCTTAGGCGAGCAGTACTTC.

V gene TRBV6-5 combines with J gene TRBJ2-3; D is perhaps TRBD2 (6 bases). The CDR3 loop spans 15 amino acids. The germline V gene encodes CDR1 MNHEY and CDR2 SVGAGI. The CDR3 nucleotides read TGTGGCAGATACAAAAGTAGGGTGCTAGCGGATACGCAGTATTTT. As protein: CGRYKSRVLADTQYF.

The V gene is TRBV6-5, the J gene TRBJ2-3; D perhaps matches TRBD1 (5 bases). Trimming pared 5 bases from V and 3 bases from J, leaving 15 bases between. In germline, CDR1 is MNHEY, CDR2 SVGAGI. The CDR3 has 15 residues. Written as DNA, the CDR3 is TGTGCCAGCAGTAAACGGACAAGGATGACAGATACGCAGTATTTT. Translation: CASSKRTRMTDTQYF.

J is TRBJ1-1 and V is TRBV27; the match to TRBD1 covers 10 bases. The CDR3 is 16 residues long. The V and J ends lost 6 bases and 0 bases, in that order; junction bases with no gene match: 7. Germline-derived CDR1 and CDR2 are MNHEY and SMNVEV (reference sequence). The CDR3 protein is CASSLTGGYMNTEAFF. In DNA form, the CDR3 reads TGTGCCAGCAGCCTGACAGGGGGCTACATGAACACTGAAGCTTTCTTT.

This clonotype was picked up a small number of times. This chain uses TRBV15 with TRBJ1-4, with 10 bases identical to TRBD1. The CDR3 totals 16 residues. V shed 0 bases, J shed 5 bases, and the junction held 3 bases outside the gene matches. Germline loops: CDR1 LNHNV, CDR2 YYDKDF (reference sequence). The CDR3 protein is CATSRDGTGVNEKLFF. The CDR3 nucleotides are TGTGCCACCAGCAGAGATGGGACAGGGGTCAATGAAAAACTGTTTTTT.

The rearrangement uses TRBV7-9 and TRBJ1-1, with D uncertain. Germline lookup yields CDR1 SEHNR and CDR2 FQNEAQ (reference sequence). Deletions cut 4 bases from V and 3 bases from J, with 9 bases between. CDR3 length equals 13 residues. The CDR3 reads CASSSNRYTEAFF. In nucleotides, the CDR3 is TGTGCCAGCAGCTCAAACCGTTACACTGAAGCTTTCTTT.

This clonotype occurred a few times. The chain combines TRBV12-3 or TRBV12-4 with TRBJ1-6; no firm D call. Deletions cut 8 bases from V and 10 bases from J, with 21 bases between. CDR3 length equals 15 residues. CDR3: CASGPMVARLSPLHF. CDR3 bases: TGTGCCAGCGGACCGATGGTAGCGAGGTTGTCACCCCTCCACTTT.

V usage is TRBV28 and J usage is TRBJ2-5; D assignment may be TRBD1 or TRBD2 (6 bases each). Looked up from germline, CDR1 is MDHEN and CDR2 is SYDVKM. CDR3 size: 17 residues. V lost 7 bases and J lost 11, with 32 bases in between. The CDR3: CASIHGGRAKKHNEQYF. CDR3 DNA: TGTGCCAGCATCCACGGGGGCAGGGCAAAAAAACACAATGAGCAGTACTTC.

This chain connects TRBV6-2 or TRBV6-3 to TRBJ2-5; 10 nucleotides agree with TRBD1. The J call may be wrong; the DNA end is better matched by TRBJ2-4. Germline V lookup: CDR1 MNHEY, CDR2 SVGEGT. This CDR3 has 13 amino acids. CDR3 DNA sequence: TGTGCCAGCAGTTACGGACAGGGGGTCATTCAGTACTTC. This encodes CASSYGQGVIQYF.

The chain has TRBV7-6 and TRBJ1-1; 10 bases match TRBD1. The CDR3 has 15 residues. Germline CDR1 reads SGHVS; CDR2 reads FNYEAQ. Trimming removed 3 bases from V and 4 bases from J; junction bases left unmatched: 5. CDR3 sequence: CASSLGQGWFTEAFF. CDR3 sequence (DNA): TGTGCCAGCAGCTTGGGACAGGGGTGGTTCACTGAAGCTTTCTTT. Based on the CDR3 plus reference TRBV7-6 and TRBJ1-1, the full variable domain is GAGVSQSPRYKVTKRGQDVALRCDPISGHVSLYWYRQALGQGPEFLTYFNYEAQQDKSGLPNDRFSAERPEGSISTLTIQRTEQRDSAMYRCASSLGQGWFTEAFFGQGTRLTVV.